The source of this T cell receptor beta chain is a study of cytomegalovirus exposure and HLA in healthy donors. Study findings and constraints: Investigators reported 150 to 200 TCR beta chains as tied to cytomegalovirus. When a later analysis was performed, an Asian-associated ancestry cluster reportedly had fewer N-insertions than the roughly 670-donor mean.

A multiplex PCR was run with 60 Vbeta primers and 13 Jbeta primers. The assay was immunoSEQ multiplex PCR, and TCRdb's table has in-frame clones only and misses some. The profile shows 100,000 to 150,000 clones, 75% to 90% of them singletons. The V end was cut by 6 bases, the J end by 3 bases, with 12 bases between. CDR1 is MNHNY, CDR2 SVGAGI, per germline (reference sequence). This CDR3 has 14 residues. Concerning this clone itself: Its antigen is still unknown.

Sequencing used PBMCs. V is TRBV6-6 and J is TRBJ1-5, with D hard to call. The receptor was isolated from a man aged 18 to 30 in good health and CMV-seropositive. Here the CDR3 DNA reads TGTGCCAGCAGCCCCCCAAGAGACAATCAGCCCCAGCATTTT. Its protein is CASSPPRDNQPQHF.